A single sample gave rise to the 28 T cell receptor beta chains below, sequenced in a study of CD8+ T cells in alopecia areata (dated by TCRdb to the late 2010s). Library preparation was by the immunoSEQ multiplex PCR assay. RNA was extracted from all samples and reverse transcribed into cDNA, which served as template for TCR sequencing. TCRdb stores this immuneACCESS table with in-frame sequences only. Part of the clones is absent; in the studies checked, under half of the shortfall reflects unresolved V genes, and no reason is known for the rest. Recorded for this sample are fewer than 200,000 clones; around 50% of them occurred a single time. In total, the top ten clones hold roughly 15% of the sample. Read against the paper, the sample's time point label means: baseline before oral tofacitinib. The material sequenced was CD4+ T cells sorted from blood, taken at week 0. The receptor set was obtained from a human donor with alopecia areata.

V and J are TRBV7-9 and TRBJ2-1; 8 nucleotides align to TRBD1. Trimming took 0 bases from V and 6 from J; bases not matched to a gene: 4. This CDR3 comprises 15 residues. The germline gives CDR1 SEHNR, CDR2 FQNEAQ (reference sequence). The CDR3 sequence: CASSLAQGASNEQFF. The CDR3 coding sequence is TGTGCCAGCAGCTTAGCGCAGGGGGCGAGCAATGAGCAGTTCTTC.

The V and J genes are TRBV2 and TRBJ2-7, with D unclear. Trimming took 4 bases from V and 2 from J, leaving 12 bases between them. The length of the CDR3 is 14 residues. Germline CDR1 reads SNHLY; CDR2 reads FYNNEI. For the CDR3, the DNA is TGTGCCAGCAGTGGAGATGTACGCCCCTACGAGCAGTACTTC. Its translation: CASSGDVRPYEQYF.

The rearrangement uses TRBV30 and TRBJ1-4, with D tentatively TRBD1 (5 bases). The CDR3 totals 15 residues. Germline CDR1 and CDR2: GTSNPN and SVGIG (reference sequence). The ends were cut back, 4 bases at V and 7 bases at J, with 19 bases in the middle. DNA of the CDR3: TGTGCCTGGACCCTCAGGGCCGCGAGGCGTGAAAAACTGTTTTTT. Residues: CAWTLRAARREKLFF.

The chain carries TRBV7-9 and TRBJ2-1; tentatively, D is TRBD1 (6 bases). Germline V CDR1 and CDR2: SEHNR, FQNEAQ (reference sequence). The CDR3 spans 16 residues. V was clipped by 4 bases and J by 4 bases, with 17 bases between them. The CDR3 nucleotides are TGTGCCAGCAGCTCCCGCCGACAGGCCGTTTACAATGAGCAGTTCTTC. Translated: CASSSRRQAVYNEQFF.

V and J are TRBV29-1 and TRBJ2-7; the D is unclear. Germline assignment: CDR1 SQVTM and CDR2 ANQGSEA. The V end lost 1 base, the J end lost 5 bases, and 9 bases lay between the germline ends. This CDR3 comprises 12 residues. The CDR3 loop reads CSVEGSANEQYF. The CDR3 bases are TGCAGCGTTGAAGGCTCGGCGAACGAGCAGTACTTC.

This chain uses TRBV30 with TRBJ1-1, with unresolved D. Between the trimmed V and J ends, which lost 8 bases and 11 bases, there was a span of 18 bases. The germline gives CDR1 GTSNPN, CDR2 SVGIG (reference sequence). The CDR3 runs 11 residues. In DNA form, the CDR3 reads TGTGCCACCAGTCAGCTGCTGGGGGCTTTCTTT. Translated, it gives CATSQLLGAFF.

Only a few counts were recorded for this clone. The chain uses TRBV7-9 and TRBJ2-3, with D perhaps matching TRBD1 (5 bases). The CDR3 has 15 amino acids. Trimming cost V 4 bases and J 0 bases, with 11 bases left between them. Germline loops: CDR1 SEHNR, CDR2 FQNEAQ (reference sequence). CDR3 coding DNA: TGTGCCAGCAGCTCCCCAGGGTATAGCACAGATACGCAGTATTTT. This translates into CASSSPGYSTDTQYF.

In this sample, this clone turned up a few times. The chain joins TRBV27 to TRBJ2-3; D gene ambiguous. The V and J ends lost 3 bases and 0 bases respectively, with 10 bases between them. This CDR3 spans 15 amino acids. Germline V CDR1 and CDR2: MNHEY, SMNVEV (reference sequence). The DNA of the CDR3 is TGTGCCAGCAGTTTTAGGCTCTCTAGCACAGATACGCAGTATTTT. Translated, it gives CASSFRLSSTDTQYF.

This chain links TRBV4-2 with TRBJ1-2; TRBD1 matches 9 bases. This CDR3 is built from 16 residues. V lost 3 bases and J lost 4; bases outside the gene matches: 9. Germline CDR1 and CDR2: LGHNA and YNFKEQ. The CDR3 protein is CASSQDRDRVGYGYTF. CDR3 DNA: TGTGCCAGCAGCCAGGACCGGGACAGGGTAGGCTATGGCTACACCTTC.

The sample holds a few counts of this clone. The chain employs TRBV18 and TRBJ1-2, with 7 bases fitting TRBD1. The length of the CDR3 is 14 residues. The ends lost 2 bases at V and 4 bases at J; junction bases unmatched: 4. Germline V CDR1 and CDR2: KGHSH, LQKENI. CDR3 nucleotides: TGTGCCAGCTCACCATCCCGGGACAGCTATGGCTACACCTTC. This codes for CASSPSRDSYGYTF.

This clone was seen a few times. The chain links TRBV6-5 to TRBJ1-1; D perhaps matches TRBD1 (6 bases). Germline V gene sequence: CDR1 MNHEY, CDR2 SVGAGI. Trimming cost V 5 bases and J 4 bases, with 8 bases left between them. The CDR3 sequence is 12 residues long. CDR3 sequence: CASSTGTTEAFF. DNA of the CDR3: TGTGCCAGCAGTACAGGGACCACTGAAGCTTTCTTT.

V gene TRBV29-1 combines with J gene TRBJ2-5; 7 positions agree with TRBD2. Trimming at V came to 4 bases and at J to 4 bases, leaving 9 bases not matched to a gene. Germline CDR1 and CDR2: SQVTM and ANQGSEA. This CDR3 spans 14 amino acids. The CDR3 protein is CSVGLGGVSETQYF. In nucleotides, the CDR3 is TGCAGCGTTGGTTTGGGGGGGGTGTCAGAGACCCAGTACTTC.

This chain connects TRBV29-1 to TRBJ1-2; D is ambiguous. The germline V and J ends were trimmed by 7 bases and 6 bases, with 15 bases remaining between them. Germline CDR1 and CDR2: SQVTM and ANQGSEA. The CDR3 runs to 12 residues. The CDR3 DNA is TGCAGCGCCCAGGTCTGGGAGGATGGCTACACCTTC. Protein sequence: CSAQVWEDGYTF. Full variable domain (remainder filled in from reference TRBV29-1 and TRBJ1-2): SAVISQKPSRDICQRGTSLTIQCQVDSQVTMMFWYRQQPGQSLTLIATANQGSEATYESGFVIDKFPISRPNLTFSTLTVSNMSPEDSSIYLCSAQVWEDGYTFGSGTRLTVV.

CDR3 sequence reads: CASSQTGLGGSPLHF. The CDR3 DNA is TGCGCCAGCAGCCAAACCGGACTGGGCGGTTCACCCCTCCACTTT. The chain uses TRBV4-1 and TRBJ1-6, with D hard to call. Trimming pared 2 bases from V and 9 bases from J, leaving 14 bases between. CDR3 length equals 15 residues. CDR1 MGHRA and CDR2 YSYEKL come from the germline V gene.

A note on this clone: This same CDR3 is encoded by further DNA sequences in the sample. The chain carries TRBV5-1 and TRBJ2-3, with D unclear. There are 13 residues in the CDR3. V gave up 0 bases and J gave up 1 base, with 3 bases separating them. Germline V gene data show CDR1 as SGHRS and CDR2 as YFSETQ. The DNA of the CDR3 is TGCGCCAGCAGCTTGGGTGGCACAGATACGCAGTATTTT. Protein product: CASSLGGTDTQYF.

This rearrangement joins TRBV30 to TRBJ2-5; 8 nucleotides agree with TRBD2. The V segment lost 2 bases and the J segment 5 bases; nucleotides outside the gene matches: 4. Germline V CDR1 and CDR2: GTSNPN, SVGIG (reference sequence). CDR3 length: 13 residues. The CDR3 loop is CAWSTAGAETQYF. DNA of the CDR3: TGTGCCTGGAGTACAGCGGGGGCTGAGACCCAGTACTTC.

The V gene is TRBV29-1, the J gene TRBJ1-1, with D possibly TRBD1 on 6 matching bases. This CDR3 is built from 12 residues. Trimming removed 6 bases from V and 4 bases from J, with 12 bases in between. Germline CDR1 is SQVTM and CDR2 is ANQGSEA. Written as DNA, the CDR3 is TGCAGCGTGTTACAGGGAGGCACTGAAGCTTTCTTT. This encodes CSVLQGGTEAFF.

The chain uses TRBV30 and TRBJ2-7; the match to TRBD1 covers 7 bases. This CDR3 region has 11 residues. Germline CDR1 and CDR2: GTSNPN and SVGIG (reference sequence). J lost 7 bases, V lost 4 bases, and 4 bases had no gene match. This CDR3 is CAWKTGKEQYF. In nucleotides, the CDR3 is TGTGCCTGGAAGACAGGGAAAGAGCAGTACTTC.

This clone was counted only a few times. The V gene is TRBV6-5, the J gene TRBJ2-7; D is perhaps TRBD1 (6 bases). Germline-derived CDR1 and CDR2 are MNHEY and SVGAGI. Trimming cost V 1 base and J 3 bases, with 13 bases left between them. The length of the CDR3 is 15 residues. CDR3 in amino acids: CASSYYQGFGYEQYF. The CDR3 bases are TGTGCCAGCAGTTACTATCAGGGGTTTGGCTACGAGCAGTACTTC.

CDR3 coding DNA: TGTGCCTGGACGACAGGGAGCAATCAGCCCCAGCATTTT. This gives the protein CAWTTGSNQPQHF. This chain connects TRBV30 to TRBJ1-5; 7 bases map to TRBD1. CDR1 is GTSNPN, CDR2 SVGIG, per germline (reference sequence). The CDR3 spans 13 residues. V shed 4 bases and J 1 base; nucleotides not matched to a gene: 1.

The rearrangement uses TRBV5-1 and TRBJ1-2; a weak D match, TRBD1 (6 bases). Trimming removed 3 bases from V and 4 bases from J, with 10 bases in between. The CDR3 length is 13 residues. CDR1 and CDR2 from the germline V gene are SGHRS and YFSETQ. The DNA of the CDR3 is TGCGCCAGCAGCTCGAACAGGGCCTATGGCTACACCTTC. It is translated as CASSSNRAYGYTF.

A word on this clone: Since a much larger clone is just one base distant, this may be a read error. This sequence joins TRBV4-2 and TRBJ1-4; 7 bases match TRBD1. In germline, CDR1 is LGHNA, CDR2 YNFKEQ. The ends lost 3 bases at V and 5 bases at J; junction bases unmatched: 3. This CDR3 is built from 14 residues. CDR3 sequence (DNA): TGTGCCAGCAGCCAGGACAGGCTAAATGAAAAACTGTTTTTT. Translated: CASSQDRLNEKLFF.

This clone was seen only once. The V gene is TRBV11-1, the J gene TRBJ2-1; perhaps TRBD2 as D (6 bases). Germline lookup yields CDR1 SGHAT and CDR2 FQDESV (reference sequence). Trimming took off 8 bases at V and 5 bases at J, with 16 bases between the two ends. The CDR3 runs 14 residues. The CDR3 DNA reads TGTGCCAGCGGGAGGAGGGAGTGGGACAATGAGCAGTTCTTC. It yields the protein CASGRREWDNEQFF. Combining the CDR3 with reference TRBV11-1 and TRBJ2-1 gives the whole variable domain EAEVAQSPRYKITEKSQAVAFWCDPISGHATLYWYRQILGQGPELLVQFQDESVVDDSQLPKDRFSAERLKGVDSTLKIQPAELGDSAMYLCASGRREWDNEQFFGPGTRLTVL.

This clone came up many times. The same CDR3 also results from other DNA sequences found in this sample. This chain links TRBV18 with TRBJ1-5; TRBD1 might be the D (5 bases). Germline lookup yields CDR1 KGHSH and CDR2 LQKENI. V gave up 3 bases and J gave up 5 bases, with 8 bases separating them. The CDR3 extends over 13 amino acids. CDR3 in amino acids: CASSPDRDQPQHF. CDR3 DNA sequence: TGTGCCAGCTCACCCGACAGAGATCAGCCCCAGCATTTT. The full variable domain, with the rest looked up from reference TRBV18 and TRBJ1-5, is NAGVMQNPRHLVRRRGQEARLRCSPMKGHSHVYWYRQLPEEGLKFMVYLQKENIIDESGMPKERFSAEFPKEGPSILRIQQVVRGDSAAYFCASSPDRDQPQHFGDGTRLSIL.

The chain combines TRBV4-1 with TRBJ2-1; 9 nucleotides agree with TRBD1. Unmatched junction bases numbered 4, after V lost 2 bases and J lost 8 bases. Per germline, CDR1 MGHRA and CDR2 YSYEKL. The CDR3 runs 14 residues. The CDR3 DNA is TGCGCCAGCAGCCAACCGGGACAGGGCCATGAGCAGTTCTTC. This encodes CASSQPGQGHEQFF.

J is TRBJ1-2 and V is TRBV29-1; D is undetermined. CDR3 length: 11 residues. Germline CDR1 reads SQVTM; CDR2 reads ANQGSEA. V was trimmed by 4 bases and J by 3 bases, leaving 6 bases between them. In nucleotides, the CDR3 is TGCAGCGTTGCGGAGGACTATGGCTACACCTTC. Translated, it gives CSVAEDYGYTF.

The rearrangement joins TRBV7-9 to TRBJ2-5; no reliable D call. This CDR3 is built from 11 residues. Trimming pared 6 bases from V and 1 base from J, leaving 3 bases between. Germline assignment: CDR1 SEHNR and CDR2 FQNEAQ (reference sequence). The chain's CDR3 is CASSGQETQYF. CDR3 nucleotides: TGTGCCAGCAGTGGCCAAGAGACCCAGTACTTC.

The chain couples TRBV29-1 to TRBJ2-3; 7 bases align to TRBD1. Germline V CDR1 and CDR2: SQVTM, ANQGSEA. V shed 7 bases and J 4 bases; nucleotides not matched to a gene: 11. CDR3 length: 14 residues. CDR3 nucleotides: TGCAGCGCCCGAAACAGGGGATCAGCAGATACGCAGTATTTT. Translating gives CSARNRGSADTQYF.